The following is a T cell receptor (beta chain) sequence with its context. Its recognized antigen is unknown. Nothing much larger sits one base from this clone, and base qualities are not available. A distance of 16 bases separates the germline ends of V and J, which lose 7 bases and 4 bases respectively. From the cysteine up to the phenylalanine, the CDR3 has a length of 14 residues. The retained sequence is limited to the CDR3, 42 bases, with the frame set at the first base. The germline V gene (reference sequence) sets CDR1 to SEHNR and CDR2 to FQNEAQ. These data are taken from a study of CD8+ T cells in alopecia areata (dated by TCRdb to the late 2010s). Describing the broader study: The treated patients, all with moderate-to-severe alopecia areata, were enrolled in an open-label pilot trial of oral tofacitinib given at 5 to 10 mg twice daily. For the treated patients, the SALT score, which quantifies what percentage of scalp surface area is affected, served as the measure of disease severity. Scalp clonality was compared among normal scalp (n=4), patchy alopecia areata scalp (n=8), and alopecia totalis/universalis scalp (n=8). High-throughput TCRbeta sequencing was used to examine T cell clonal expansion in alopecia areata in both the C3H/HeJ mouse model and human patients. Patients on tofacitinib were biopsied at baseline and after 4 and 24 weeks of treatment, and several of the patients also had a later scalp biopsy. In humans, TCRbeta sequencing was performed on scalp tissue and on sorted CD4+ and CD8+ peripheral blood T cells from healthy controls and from patients with patchy or totalis/universalis alopecia areata. Patients received tofacitinib for 6 to 18 months and were then followed off drug for 6 months to check for delayed response and recurrence. TCRbeta CDR3 regions were amplified by immunoSEQ multiplex PCR using 35 Vbeta forward and 13 Jbeta reverse primers. RNA was obtained with the PAXgene miRNA kit for fixed scalp, the miRNeasy kit for PBMCs, and the RNeasy kit for mouse skin.

The method behind the library was the immunoSEQ multiplex PCR assay. RNA was extracted from all samples and reverse transcribed into cDNA, which served as template for TCR sequencing. First-strand cDNA was synthesized with SuperScript III using a 2:1 mix of oligo-dT and random hexamers. A synthetic immune receptor repertoire was used to gauge amplification bias, and whatever bias remained was removed computationally. The authors' pipeline ran thus. Raw reads were preprocessed for error removal, and CDR3 was defined according to IMGT conventions as running from the conserved cysteine to phenylalanine. Clonality was computed by normalizing Shannon entropy by log2 of the number of productive unique TCRs and subtracting the result from 1. Whether each scalp clone was CD4 or CD8 was inferred by checking scalp TCRbeta sequences against the CD4 and CD8 repertoires from sorted blood. What TCRdb holds here is the immuneACCESS table cut down to in-frame rearrangements. Part of the clones is not present; checked against another copy, under half of the missing clones reflect an unresolved V gene, and the others are unexplained. The V and J calls and clone size were taken over from that table, and D and trimming were inferred from the DNA. The sample table holds around 100,000 clones, of which 45% to 65% were seen once. About 3.7% of the sample rests with the top ten.

The time point label here, explained by the study, means: around 22 weeks on oral tofacitinib. This specimen's treatment or condition label, interpreted: oral pan-JAK inhibitor, 5-10 mg twice daily. Lesional scalp punch biopsies and peripheral blood were obtained from alopecia areata patients. PBMCs were isolated by density centrifugation and stained for CD3, CD4 and CD8, and CD4+ and CD8+ T cells were sorted on a FACSAria. The study at large found these results: Shared TCR sequences between patients were less evident than in mice, which may be partly attributable to HLA diversity in the patient population. Unlike mouse skin, which is dominated by gammadelta T cells, normal human skin has resident alphabeta T cells that are also sequenced, and this complicates analysis of the scalp TCR repertoire. Because the treated cohort was small and had just a single nonresponder, larger studies are needed to establish links between baseline CD8+ expansion and response. Higher clonality and more expanded CD8+ clones were observed in lesional scalp than in normal scalp, particularly in alopecia totalis/universalis, a finding suggestive of antigenic drive. During tofacitinib treatment, many expanded lesional clones remained in scalp and blood, and this persistence may partly explain relapse after treatment is stopped. Scalp clonality and the number of expanded CD8+ clones among the top 100 scalp clones were significantly decreased by tofacitinib.

The material sequenced was CD4+ T cells sorted from blood, taken at week 24, from a patient treated with tofacitinib. The sequence joins TRBV7-9 to TRBJ1-1, with the D gene uncertain. This receptor was taken from a human donor with alopecia areata. The CDR3 sequence is CASTLVEGPTEAFF. The DNA is as follows: TGTGCCAGCACCCTTGTTGAGGGTCCCACTGAAGCTTTCTTT. With the rest looked up from the reference TRBV7-9 and TRBJ1-1 genes rather than sequenced, the full variable domain is DTGVSQNPRHKITKRGQNVTFRCDPISEHNRLYWYRQTLGQGPEFLTYFQNEAQLEKSRLLSDRFSAERPKGSFSTLEIQRTEQGDSAMYLCASTLVEGPTEAFFGQGTRLTVV.